This T cell receptor beta chain was identified during a study of blood T cell repertoires in COVID-19. About the study: The origin of the acute and convalescent COVID-19 samples was the United States, Italy and Spain. PBMCs, B-cell-depleted T cells, or T cells were the source of the cDNA or gDNA that made up the material.

Original processing notes: Amplified reference gene primers provided the basis for estimating nucleated cell counts. Data came from immunoSEQ multiplex PCR; TCRdb stores just in-frame clones and leaves some out. The V and J calls and the clone size are those of that table, but D and trimming were determined from the DNA. This sample has around 100,000 clones, with 80% to 95% found just once. Enrolled during active infection, Seattle patients were then followed longitudinally. Material for sequencing was peripheral blood. The sequence was obtained from a woman between 50 and 59 years old with COVID-19, enrolled during active disease.

The CDR3 nucleotides read TGTGCCAGCAGTTTAGGGACAGGGGTAGGGCTGTTTTTT. Translation: CASSLGTGVGLFF. The rearrangement uses TRBV12-3 or TRBV12-4 and TRBJ2-2, with TRBD1 matching 9 bases. This CDR3 is 13 amino acids long. V shed 1 base and J 13 bases; nucleotides not matched to a gene: 4.